The 22 T cell receptor beta chains reported below all come from one sample, sequenced in a study of regulatory T cells in long-lasting Graves disease. The time point: newly diagnosed GD, antithyroid drugs for less than 3 months. PBMC RNA served as the TCR library source. With iRepertoire HTBI primers and Arm-PCR of CDR3 regions, TCR beta libraries were built. Each CDR3 protein is one row after TCRdb ran MiXCR on the multiplex PCR reads. The sample includes 370,000 or so distinct CDR3 sequences, 16% of them seen just once. This sample also appeared in a second study, on T cells in Graves' hyperthyroidism and ophthalmopathy.

The material sequenced was peripheral blood mononuclear cells (PBMCs), taken at new diagnosis, from a patient treated with antithyroid drugs. These TCRs come from a woman in her late teens or twenties with Graves disease.

This clonotype has just a few counts. The chain joins TRBV7-2 to TRBJ2-5; 8 bases are shared with TRBD1. The V and J ends lost 3 bases and 2 bases, in that order; junction bases with no gene match: 8. CDR3 length: 16 residues. Germline-derived CDR1 and CDR2 are SGHTA and FQGNSA. The CDR3 region is CASSFRTGPRQETQYF. For the CDR3, the DNA is TGTGCCAGCAGCTTCCGGACAGGGCCAAGACAAGAGACCCAGTACTTC.

In regard to this clonotype: A far bigger clonotype differs at one base, so this is likely a read error. The chain is built from TRBV2 and TRBJ2-3; maybe TRBD2 (5 bases). TRBJ2-7 explains the end of the DNA better; the J call may be wrong. Looked up from germline, CDR1 is SNHLY and CDR2 is FYNNEI. This CDR3 is 12 amino acids long. The CDR3 region is CASTSRVYKQYF. The CDR3 coding sequence is TGTGCCAGCACCTCGCGGGTGTACAAGCAGTACTTC.

Many counts were recorded for this clonotype. The rearrangement links TRBV28 to TRBJ1-1; D remains unclear. V lost 7 bases, J lost 6 bases, and 18 bases lay in between. Germline V gene data show CDR1 as MDHEN and CDR2 as SYDVKM. CDR3 length: 14 residues. The CDR3 nucleotides read TGTGCCAGCATCCCACCCCGACGGTTGGCTGAAGCTTTCTTT. It encodes CASIPPRRLAEAFF.

This chain joins TRBV9 and TRBJ2-7, with D perhaps matching TRBD2 (5 bases). In germline, CDR1 is SGDLS, CDR2 YYNGEE. The V gene lost 3 bases and the J gene lost 5 bases, with 18 bases spanning the gap. There are 15 residues in the CDR3. The CDR3 nucleotides read TGTGCCAGCAGCGCCCACTCGGACGGGGTGCACGAGCAGTACTTC. It encodes CASSAHSDGVHEQYF.

This clonotype showed up many times. V gene TRBV11-2 combines with J gene TRBJ2-1; no clear D gene. V gave up 0 bases and J gave up 6 bases, with 9 bases separating them. CDR1 and CDR2 from the germline V gene are SGHAT and FQNNGV. CDR3 size: 14 residues. Here the CDR3 DNA reads TGTGCCAGCAGCTTAGATCTTTCTCCCAATGAGCAGTTCTTC. Protein product: CASSLDLSPNEQFF.

The table lists this clonotype with many counts. This chain joins TRBV5-1 and TRBJ2-2; tentatively, D is TRBD2 (5 bases). Germline CDR1 is SGHRS and CDR2 is YFSETQ. The CDR3 totals 16 residues. Trimming took off 1 base at V and 0 bases at J, with 10 bases between the two ends. The CDR3 region is CASSLTVGANTGELFF. The CDR3 DNA follows: TGCGCCAGCAGCTTGACCGTCGGGGCGAACACCGGGGAGCTGTTTTTT.

The table lists this clonotype with many counts. The V and J genes are TRBV28 and TRBJ1-5; D not certain. Trimming cost V 8 bases and J 5 bases, with 10 bases left between them. This CDR3 comprises 12 residues. Germline-derived CDR1 and CDR2 are MDHEN and SYDVKM. This CDR3 reads CASQGRDQPQHF. The CDR3 DNA reads as TGTGCCAGCCAAGGGAGAGATCAGCCCCAGCATTTT.

This clonotype appeared many times. The chain carries TRBV24-1 and TRBJ1-1; D not certain. The germline gives CDR1 KGHDR, CDR2 SFDVKD. V lost 1 base, J lost 5 bases, and 4 bases lay in between. There are 12 residues in the CDR3. The CDR3 sequence: CATSDFGTEAFF. The CDR3 region has the DNA TGTGCCACCAGTGATTTCGGGACTGAAGCTTTCTTT.

CDR3 coding DNA: TGCGCCAGCAGCCAAGCCCCCCAAGAGGAAAAACTGTTTTTT. It yields the protein CASSQAPQEEKLFF. V and J are TRBV4-1 and TRBJ1-4; D uncertain. From germline, CDR1 is MGHRA and CDR2 YSYEKL. V shed 1 base and J shed 8 bases, with 11 bases lying between them. The CDR3 is 14 amino acids.

This clonotype was counted a few times. The rearrangement joins TRBV6-2 or TRBV6-3 to TRBJ1-1, with D possibly matching TRBD1 (5 bases). V was pared by 0 bases and J by 1 base, with 15 bases between. The CDR3 is 17 residues long. Germline assignment: CDR1 MNHEY and CDR2 SVGEGT. This CDR3 reads CASSYSGSGTQNTEAFF. Here the CDR3 DNA reads TGTGCCAGCAGTTACTCCGGGTCCGGGACCCAGAACACTGAAGCTTTCTTT.

This clonotype was seen many times. The V gene is TRBV20-1, the J gene TRBJ2-1; D gene uncertain. V was cut by 4 bases and J by 3 bases, with 1 base left in between. Germline V CDR1 and CDR2: DFQATT, SNEGSKA (reference sequence). The CDR3 length is 10 residues. The CDR3 sequence: CSANYNEQFF. In DNA form, the CDR3 reads TGCAGTGCTAACTACAATGAGCAGTTCTTC.

This clonotype was seen many times. The gene calls are TRBV7-2 and TRBJ2-7, with D hard to call. This CDR3 spans 15 amino acids. Trimming removed 5 bases at V and 3 bases at J, with 17 bases between. Germline loops: CDR1 SGHTA, CDR2 FQGNSA. CDR3 DNA: TGTGCCAGCAGCGACCGACCCCAGAGCGTCTACGAGCAGTACTTC. Protein product: CASSDRPQSVYEQYF.

This clonotype was detected many times. The CDR3 DNA reads TGTGCCAGCAGCTTGGCGGGACAGGGTTATGCAGATACGCAGTATTTT. This encodes CASSLAGQGYADTQYF. The rearrangement links TRBV5-4 to TRBJ2-3; 9 bases align to TRBD1. Germline CDR1 is SGHNT and CDR2 is YYREEE (reference sequence). The CDR3 runs to 16 residues. V trimming: 0 bases; J trimming: 4 bases; junction bases outside the gene matches: 6.

This clonotype was picked up many times. The V call is TRBV10-2, the J call TRBJ2-7; the D call may be TRBD1 or TRBD2 (5 bases each). The V end was cut by 7 bases, the J end by 3 bases, with 10 bases between. The CDR3 consists of 12 residues. The V gene's germline CDR1 is WSHSY and CDR2 SAAADI. This chain's CDR3 is CASTGLNYEQYF. The CDR3 nucleotides are TGCGCCAGCACGGGGCTCAACTACGAGCAGTACTTC.

This clonotype was counted between two and nine times. For the CDR3, the DNA is TGTGCCAGCACCGGACTAGGAGGAGGTACGCAGTATTTT. Translating gives CASTGLGGGTQYF. The rearrangement links TRBV12-3 or TRBV12-4 to TRBJ2-3; TRBD2 aligns across 7 bases. The CDR3 extends over 13 amino acids. V lost 7 bases to trimming and J lost 8 bases; unmatched junction nucleotides: 9.

V gene TRBV6-9 combines with J gene TRBJ2-1; TRBD2 matches at 11 bases. CDR1 and CDR2 (germline): MNHGY, SVAAGI. This CDR3 has 14 residues. The V gene end was trimmed by 3 bases and the J gene end by 9 bases; junction bases not matched to a gene: 4. The CDR3 loop is CASSYASGGFEQFF. The CDR3 nucleotides read TGTGCCAGCAGTTACGCTAGCGGGGGGTTTGAGCAGTTCTTC.

This clonotype was observed a handful of times. CDR3 protein: CATSRDRTGIPDTQYF. CDR3 DNA sequence: TGTGCCACCAGCAGAGATAGGACAGGGATTCCAGATACGCAGTATTTT. The rearrangement links TRBV15 to TRBJ2-3, with 8 bases fitting TRBD1. This CDR3 is built from 16 residues. Germline V lookup: CDR1 LNHNV, CDR2 YYDKDF (reference sequence). Trimming at V came to 0 bases and at J to 4 bases, leaving 6 bases not matched to a gene.

This clonotype was detected ten times or more. V is TRBV6-2 or TRBV6-3 and J is TRBJ2-2; TRBD2 matches at 8 bases. CDR1 and CDR2 from the germline V gene are MNHEY and SVGEGT. This CDR3 contains 14 residues. J gave up 8 bases and V 7 bases, and 9 bases lay outside the gene matches. CDR3 loop: CASTDGRAAGELFF. The CDR3 nucleotides are TGTGCCAGCACCGACGGGAGGGCCGCGGGGGAGCTGTTTTTT.

V and J are TRBV6-2 or TRBV6-3 and TRBJ2-7; D ambiguous. V dropped 3 bases and J dropped 6 bases, with 12 bases sitting between them. Germline lookup yields CDR1 MNHEY and CDR2 SVGEGT. This CDR3 is 13 amino acids long. This CDR3 reads CASSYPANSEQYF. DNA for the CDR3: TGTGCCAGCAGTTATCCCGCTAATAGCGAGCAGTACTTC.

This clonotype was observed at least ten times. The chain combines TRBV10-2 with TRBJ1-1; 7 bases agree with TRBD1. The CDR3 sequence is 15 residues long. CDR1 WSHSY and CDR2 SAAADI come from the germline V gene. Trimming cost V 2 bases and J 1 base; bases outside gene matches: 4. CDR3 sequence: CASSEPWTGNTEAFF. The CDR3 DNA reads as TGCGCCAGCAGTGAGCCCTGGACAGGGAACACTGAAGCTTTCTTT.

This clonotype has a count of ten or more. This chain connects TRBV6-1 to TRBJ1-1; no clear D. The germline gives CDR1 MNHNS, CDR2 SASEGT. The CDR3 is 14 residues long. Trimming removed 10 bases at V and 3 bases at J, with 18 bases between. CDR3 nucleotide sequence: TGTGCCACCAAAGTCCGGGCGGGCGACACTGAAGCTTTCTTT. Translated, it gives CATKVRAGDTEAFF.

This clonotype was recorded at least ten times. The chain has TRBV13 and TRBJ2-7; a weak D match, TRBD1 (7 bases). The CDR3 is 15 residues long. V was shortened by 5 bases and J by 5 bases, with 19 bases between the two germline ends. Germline CDR1 and CDR2: PRHDT and FYEKMQ (reference sequence). CDR3: CASSDAGRGVHEQYF. CDR3 nucleotides: TGTGCCAGCAGCGATGCGGGCAGGGGGGTTCACGAGCAGTACTTC.